This T cell receptor beta chain was sequenced during a study of shared clonotypes between healthy human individuals. Study-wide findings and caveats: Represented diversity (both genetic and exposure-history) was limited by the small number of donors.

Free of recent acute infections or vaccinations, the donors were healthy HIV-negative adults. With regard to this clone: Its matching antigen is unknown. At one boundary the junction diverges from the germline segment, which might be a read error.

An even split of each subset's genomic DNA across several immunoSEQ plates was performed. Clones were sequenced by immunoSEQ multiplex PCR, and TCRdb holds only the in-frame ones, with some missing. The table records 450,000 to 600,000 clones, approximately 79% of them present only once. The germline gives CDR1 SQVTM, CDR2 ANQGSEA. The CDR3 has 14 residues. The genes are TRBV29-1 and TRBJ2-7; TRBD1 or TRBD2 may be the D gene (6 bases each). This TCR derives from a woman aged 40 to 50 in good health. Some clones in this sample may be carry-over from other donors' samples. Specimen: PBMCs. As DNA, the CDR3 is TGCAGCGTGGGGGCTGGGCGGGAACCCTACGAGCGGTGCTTC. Its protein product is CSVGAGREPYERCF.